This TCR beta chain stems from a study of blood T cell repertoires in COVID-19. TCRdb's table, derived via immunoSEQ multiplex PCR, lists solely in-frame clones and lacks some. The profile shows 150,000 or so clones, roughly nine tenths of them singletons. The CDR3 runs to 19 residues. Specimen: peripheral blood. The V and J genes are TRBV12-2 and TRBJ1-4. TRBV12-2 is a pseudogene. The source is a woman aged 70-85 years with acute or convalescent COVID-19. CDR3 residues: CASRLAGRDFLSIHEKLFF. Written as DNA, the CDR3 is TGTGCAAGTCGCTTAGCGGGGAGGGATTTTTTATCTATTCATGAAAAACTGTTTTTT.